These T cell receptor beta chains were read from a single sample in a study of beta chain features in type 1 diabetes. Measured with immunoSEQ multiplex PCR; TCRdb has only the in-frame clones, and not every one. The profile shows roughly 350,000 clones, approximately 11% of them singletons. The material sequenced was naive CD4+ T cells from blood. The receptor set was obtained from a woman in her twenties or thirties in good health. CDR3s include the opening cysteine and the closing phenylalanine or tryptophan. The order of the fields is CDR3 DNA, CDR3 protein, D gene, V gene, clone size, J gene. D genes are given only for firm matches. Clone size appears in some rows only: once, few, many, or a class for an expanded clone.

DNA: TGTGCCAGCATTACGACAGGGAACACTGAAGCTTTCTTT; CDR3: CASITTGNTEAFF; D: NA; V: TRBV25-1; size: few; J: TRBJ1-1
DNA: TGCGCCAGCAGCTTATACCAGGGGACCGGGGAGCTGTTTTTT; CDR3: CASSLYQGTGELFF; D: NA; V: TRBV5-1; size: NA; J: TRBJ2-2
DNA: TGTGCCAGCAGCTTCCGGACTAGCGGGAGCGGAGAGACCCAGTACTTC; CDR3: CASSFRTSGSGETQYF; D: TRBD2; V: TRBV7-9; size: few; J: TRBJ2-5
DNA: TGTGCCAGCAGCGCATCGACAGGGGTCTATGGCTACACCTTC; CDR3: CASSASTGVYGYTF; D: TRBD1; V: TRBV9; size: NA; J: TRBJ1-2
DNA: TGCGCCAGCAGCCCCACTGACAGGGGGACCCAGTACTTC; CDR3: CASSPTDRGTQYF; D: TRBD1; V: TRBV5-1; size: few; J: TRBJ2-5
DNA: TGTGCCAGCAGCCGTGGACAGGGAATGGCCTACGAGCAGTACTTC; CDR3: CASSRGQGMAYEQYF; D: TRBD1; V: TRBV7-9; size: NA; J: TRBJ2-7
DNA: TGTGCCACCAGCAGAGATCGAGCTACCACTGAAGCTTTCTTT; CDR3: CATSRDRATTEAFF; D: NA; V: TRBV15; size: NA; J: TRBJ1-1
DNA: TGTGCCAGTACCCATGCCGGGACTGGCAACACCGGGGAGCTGTTTTTT; CDR3: CASTHAGTGNTGELFF; D: NA; V: TRBV19; size: few; J: TRBJ2-2
DNA: TGTGCCAGCAGTTTGAATGGACTAGCGGTACCAGACTCCTACAATGAGCAGTTCTTC; CDR3: CASSLNGLAVPDSYNEQFF; D: TRBD2; V: TRBV27; size: few; J: TRBJ2-1
DNA: TGTGCCTCCCAGGGGACCACAGATACGCAGTATTTT; CDR3: CASQGTTDTQYF; D: NA; V: TRBV30; size: once; J: TRBJ2-3